This T cell receptor (beta chain) was identified during a study of blood T cell repertoires in COVID-19. This clone has a single count. Being one base from a much bigger clone, this may be a read error. Sequencing used immunoSEQ multiplex PCR; TCRdb keeps in-frame clones, though not all of them. The profile shows 350,000 to 450,000 clones, about 89% of them singletons. The CDR3 is 14 amino acids. The germline V gene has CDR1 SGHTA and CDR2 FQGNSA. Trimming took 1 base from V and 3 from J, leaving 7 bases between them. This receptor was identified in a middle-aged woman with COVID-19, enrolled during active disease. This chain connects TRBV7-2 to TRBJ1-5, with D unclear. Sequencing was carried out using peripheral blood. In DNA form, the CDR3 reads TGTGCCAGCAGCTTAGACGGGGTCAATCAGCCCCAGCATTTT. It encodes CASSLDGVNQPQHF.